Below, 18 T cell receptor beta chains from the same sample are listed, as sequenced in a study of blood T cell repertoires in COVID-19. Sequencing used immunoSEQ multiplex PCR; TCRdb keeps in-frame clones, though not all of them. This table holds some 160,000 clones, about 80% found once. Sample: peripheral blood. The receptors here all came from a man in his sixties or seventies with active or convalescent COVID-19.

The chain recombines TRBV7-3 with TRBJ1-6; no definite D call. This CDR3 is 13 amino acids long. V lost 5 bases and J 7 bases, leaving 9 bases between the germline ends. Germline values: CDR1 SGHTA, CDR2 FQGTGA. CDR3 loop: CASSPTRNSPLHF. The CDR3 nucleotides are TGTGCCAGCAGCCCGACCAGGAATTCACCCCTCCACTTT.

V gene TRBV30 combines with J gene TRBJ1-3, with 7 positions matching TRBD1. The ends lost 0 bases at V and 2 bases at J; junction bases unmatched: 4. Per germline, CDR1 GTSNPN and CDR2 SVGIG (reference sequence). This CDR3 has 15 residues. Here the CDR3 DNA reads TGTGCCTGGAGTGTCGGGACAGAAGCTGGAAACACCATATATTTT. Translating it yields CAWSVGTEAGNTIYF.

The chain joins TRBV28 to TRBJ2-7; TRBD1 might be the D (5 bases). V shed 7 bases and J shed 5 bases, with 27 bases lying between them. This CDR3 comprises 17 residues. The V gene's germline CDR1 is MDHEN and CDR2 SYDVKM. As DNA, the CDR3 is TGTGCCAGCACCGCAATTAGGGGTCTGGACCAGAACCACGAGCAGTACTTC. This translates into CASTAIRGLDQNHEQYF.

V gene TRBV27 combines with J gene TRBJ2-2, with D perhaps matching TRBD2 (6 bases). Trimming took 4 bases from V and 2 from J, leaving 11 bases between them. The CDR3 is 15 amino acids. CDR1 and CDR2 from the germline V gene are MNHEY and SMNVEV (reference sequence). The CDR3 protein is CASSSLGGNTGELFF. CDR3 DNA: TGTGCCAGCAGTTCCTTGGGGGGTAACACCGGGGAGCTGTTTTTT.

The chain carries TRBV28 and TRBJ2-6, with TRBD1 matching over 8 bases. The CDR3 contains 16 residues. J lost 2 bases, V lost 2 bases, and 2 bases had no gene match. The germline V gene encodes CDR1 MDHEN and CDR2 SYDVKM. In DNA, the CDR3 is TGTGCCAGCAGTTTAATACAGGGGGCTGGGGCCAACGTCCTGACTTTC. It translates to CASSLIQGAGANVLTF.

In DNA form, the CDR3 reads TGCGCCAGCAGCCTGGTTACAGGGGGACCTACTGGCCAGCAGTACTTC. The encoded protein is CASSLVTGGPTGQQYF. The V call is TRBV5-1, the J call TRBJ2-7, with TRBD1 matching 8 bases. The V segment lost 4 bases and the J segment 8 bases; nucleotides outside the gene matches: 17. CDR3 length: 16 residues. The germline CDR1 and CDR2 sequences are SGHRS and YFSETQ.

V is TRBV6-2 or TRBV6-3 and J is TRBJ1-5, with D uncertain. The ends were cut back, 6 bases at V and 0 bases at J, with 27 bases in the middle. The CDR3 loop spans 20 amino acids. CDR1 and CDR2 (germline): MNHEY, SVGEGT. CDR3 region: CASSPPRGRNKENSNQPQHF. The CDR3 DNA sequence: TGTGCCAGCAGCCCACCACGGGGTAGGAACAAAGAGAATAGCAATCAGCCCCAGCATTTT.

CDR3 residues: CASSFAIGRNTIYF. The CDR3 nucleotides read TGTGCCAGCAGTTTCGCGATCGGGAGAAACACCATATATTTT. The chain joins TRBV6-2 or TRBV6-3 to TRBJ1-3; D gene unclear. The CDR3 runs to 14 residues. V dropped 4 bases and J dropped 5 bases, with 12 bases sitting between them. The germline gives CDR1 MNHEY, CDR2 SVGEGT.

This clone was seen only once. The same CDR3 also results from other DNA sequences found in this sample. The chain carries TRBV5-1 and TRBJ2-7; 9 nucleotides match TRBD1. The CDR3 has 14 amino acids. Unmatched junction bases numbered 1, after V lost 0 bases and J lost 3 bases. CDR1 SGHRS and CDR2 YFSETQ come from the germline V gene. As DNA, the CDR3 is TGCGCCAGCAGCTTGGGACAGGGGGTCTACGAGCAGTACTTC. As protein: CASSLGQGVYEQYF.

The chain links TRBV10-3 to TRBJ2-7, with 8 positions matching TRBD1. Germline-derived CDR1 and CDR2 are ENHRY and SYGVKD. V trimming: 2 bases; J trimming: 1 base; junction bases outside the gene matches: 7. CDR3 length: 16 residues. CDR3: CAISEPPRTGSYEQYF. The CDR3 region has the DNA TGTGCCATCAGTGAGCCTCCAAGGACAGGGTCCTACGAGCAGTACTTC.

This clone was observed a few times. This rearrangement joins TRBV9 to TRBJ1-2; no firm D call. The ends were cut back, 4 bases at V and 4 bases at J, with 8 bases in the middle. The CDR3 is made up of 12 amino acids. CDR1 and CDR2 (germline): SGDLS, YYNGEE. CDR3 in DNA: TGTGCCAGCAGCCCCCGCGGCTATGGCTACACCTTC. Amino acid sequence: CASSPRGYGYTF.

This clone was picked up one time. The CDR3 DNA sequence: TGTGCCAGCATTCCACAGGGGAGCGGTGGAAACACCATATATTTT. Translation gives CASIPQGSGGNTIYF. The rearrangement links TRBV21-1 to TRBJ1-3; the table's D call, TRBD1, was not checked against the DNA. TRBV21-1 is listed as a pseudogene. The CDR3 totals 15 residues.

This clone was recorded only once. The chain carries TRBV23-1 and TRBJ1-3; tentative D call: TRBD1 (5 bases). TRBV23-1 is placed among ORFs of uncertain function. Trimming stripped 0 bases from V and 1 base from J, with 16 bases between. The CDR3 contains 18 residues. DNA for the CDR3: TGCGCCAGCAGTCAATCTGGGGGGACGGATATATCTGGAAACACCATATATTTT. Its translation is CASSQSGGTDISGNTIYF.

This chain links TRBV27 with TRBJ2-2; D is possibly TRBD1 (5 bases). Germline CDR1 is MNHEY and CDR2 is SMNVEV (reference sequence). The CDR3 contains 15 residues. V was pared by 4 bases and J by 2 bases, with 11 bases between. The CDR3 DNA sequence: TGTGCCAGCAGTTACGCAGGGAAAAACACCGGGGAGCTGTTTTTT. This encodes CASSYAGKNTGELFF.

The CDR3 sequence: CASSSRGGAVYEQYF. The CDR3 region has the DNA TGTGCCAGCAGCTCACGTGGAGGGGCGGTCTACGAGCAGTACTTC. The chain carries TRBV7-2 and TRBJ2-7; a weak D match, TRBD2 (6 bases). Per the germline V gene, CDR1 is SGHTA and CDR2 is FQGNSA. Trimming took 4 bases from V and 3 from J, leaving 16 bases between them. CDR3 size: 15 residues. Combining the CDR3 with reference TRBV7-2 and TRBJ2-7 gives the whole variable domain GAGVSQSPSNKVTEKGKDVELRCDPISGHTALYWYRQSLGQGLEFLIYFQGNSAPDKSGLPSDRFSAERTGGSVSTLTIQRTQQEDSAVYLCASSSRGGAVYEQYFGPGTRLTVT.

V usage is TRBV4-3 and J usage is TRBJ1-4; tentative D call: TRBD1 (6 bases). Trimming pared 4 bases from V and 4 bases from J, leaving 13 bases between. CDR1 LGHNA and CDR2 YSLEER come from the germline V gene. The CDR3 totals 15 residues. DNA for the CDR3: TGCGCCAGCAGCCGGAGACAGGCCGATAATGAAAAACTGTTTTTT. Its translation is CASSRRQADNEKLFF.

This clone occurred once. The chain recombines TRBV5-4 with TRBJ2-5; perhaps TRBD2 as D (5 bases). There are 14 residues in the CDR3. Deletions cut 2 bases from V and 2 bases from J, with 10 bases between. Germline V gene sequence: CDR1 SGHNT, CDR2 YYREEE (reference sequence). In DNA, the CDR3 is TGTGCCAGCAGCTTCGGGGTTGGGCAAGAGACCCAGTACTTC. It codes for CASSFGVGQETQYF.

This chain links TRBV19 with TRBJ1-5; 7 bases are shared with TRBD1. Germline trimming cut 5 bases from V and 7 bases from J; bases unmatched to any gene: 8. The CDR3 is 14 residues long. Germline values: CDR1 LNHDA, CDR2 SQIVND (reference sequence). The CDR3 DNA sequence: TGTGCCAGTAGTCCGGGACAGCCGCAACAGCCCCAGCATTTT. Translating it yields CASSPGQPQQPQHF.